One and the same sample provided the 30 T cell receptor beta chains below, sequenced in a study of liver allograft versus peripheral blood T cells. Looking at the study overall: Within transplanted livers, the T cell receptor repertoires were examined and compared against the repertoires present in the peripheral blood of liver transplant recipients.

TCRdb ran MiXCR on the reads and lists one entry per CDR3 protein. The data hold over 10,000 distinct CDR3 sequences, with under 20% observed a single time. Receptors were obtained from a human patient who had a liver transplant. T cells may partly derive from the graft donor.

This clonotype showed up just a few times. The chain carries TRBV12-3 or TRBV12-4 and TRBJ2-4; D call uncertain. V was clipped by 5 bases and J by 0 bases, with 17 bases between them. This CDR3 has 17 residues. As DNA, the CDR3 is TGTGCCAGCAGTCGCGAACTAAGAAATGGAGCCAAAAACATTCAGTACTTC. This encodes CASSRELRNGAKNIQYF.

This clonotype is medium-sized. The chain couples TRBV10-3 to TRBJ1-1; D possibly corresponds to TRBD1 (5 bases). This CDR3 has 14 amino acids. Germline assignment: CDR1 ENHRY and CDR2 SYGVKD. V lost 1 base, J lost 3 bases, and 9 bases lay in between. CDR3 sequence reads: CAISEYGGDTEAFF. The CDR3 nucleotides are TGTGCCATCAGTGAGTACGGGGGGGACACTGAAGCTTTCTTT.

This sequence joins TRBV7-9 and TRBJ1-3; the D gene is possibly TRBD1 (5 bases). In germline, CDR1 is SEHNR, CDR2 FQNEAQ (reference sequence). The CDR3 is made up of 15 amino acids. The V end was cut by 2 bases, the J end by 9 bases, with 17 bases between. CDR3 nucleotides: TGTGCCAGCAGCTTAATAGGGGTGGACACAGGCACCATATATTTT. Translation gives CASSLIGVDTGTIYF.

This clonotype appeared many times. The rearrangement joins TRBV6-1 to TRBJ1-1; a possible D gene is TRBD1 (5 bases). V gave up 3 bases and J gave up 10 bases, with 24 bases separating them. CDR1 is MNHNS and CDR2 is SASEGT in the germline V gene. The CDR3 runs to 16 residues. In DNA, the CDR3 is TGTGCCAGCAGTGACGTCCGGATAGTGCAGGGATTCGGAGCTTTCTTT. Translated, it gives CASSDVRIVQGFGAFF.

This clonotype is medium-sized by share. V usage is TRBV6-5 and J usage is TRBJ1-5; 9 nucleotides align to TRBD1. V lost 5 bases to trimming and J lost 0 bases; unmatched junction nucleotides: 14. The CDR3 length is 19 residues. Germline assignment: CDR1 MNHEY and CDR2 SVGAGI. The CDR3 region has the DNA TGTGCCAGCAGTCGATACAGTCCGGGACAGGGATTTAGCAATCAGCCCCAGCATTTT. Encoded protein: CASSRYSPGQGFSNQPQHF.

This clonotype was found a few times. This chain connects TRBV18 to TRBJ2-7; TRBD1 matches at 7 bases. The V gene end was trimmed by 3 bases and the J gene end by 1 base; junction bases not matched to a gene: 9. Germline CDR1 and CDR2: KGHSH and LQKENI. The CDR3 has 16 residues. The CDR3 nucleotides read TGTGCCAGCTCACCCTGGGGATCAGGGGGATCCTACGAGCAGTACTTC. It codes for CASSPWGSGGSYEQYF.

This clonotype ranks as medium-sized. The genes are TRBV28 and TRBJ1-6, with 7 bases fitting TRBD1. CDR3 length: 13 amino acids. Germline CDR1 reads MDHEN; CDR2 reads SYDVKM. V lost 6 bases and J lost 9; bases outside the gene matches: 5. The chain's CDR3 is CASRPDRASPLHF. Here the CDR3 DNA reads TGTGCCAGCAGGCCCGACAGGGCTTCACCCCTCCACTTT.

The gene calls are TRBV6-1 and TRBJ1-5; the D gene is possibly TRBD1 (5 bases). The CDR3 contains 13 residues. V was clipped by 4 bases and J by 3 bases, with 7 bases between them. Germline-derived CDR1 and CDR2 are MNHNS and SASEGT. The CDR3 loop is CASSGGNNQPQHF. The CDR3 DNA is TGTGCCAGCAGTGGGGGCAACAATCAGCCCCAGCATTTT.

This clonotype was counted between two and nine times. V gene TRBV10-3 combines with J gene TRBJ2-7, with TRBD1 identical over 8 bases. CDR3 length: 15 residues. Germline-derived CDR1 and CDR2 are ENHRY and SYGVKD. After removal of 6 bases from V and 2 bases from J, the junction contained 9 bases not matched to a gene. The CDR3 here is CAIRDPGQGPYEQYF. In nucleotides, the CDR3 is TGTGCCATCAGAGACCCCGGACAGGGACCCTACGAGCAGTACTTC.

The gene calls are TRBV11-2 and TRBJ2-2, with D perhaps TRBD1 (5 bases). V was pared by 8 bases and J by 6 bases, with 16 bases between. The germline gives CDR1 SGHAT, CDR2 FQNNGV. The CDR3 is made up of 14 amino acids. The CDR3 coding sequence is TGTGCCAGCGCTTCCCAGGGTTACGCCGGGGAGCTGTTTTTT. Translating it yields CASASQGYAGELFF.

The V gene is TRBV20-1, the J gene TRBJ1-1; 7 positions match TRBD1. CDR1 is DFQATT and CDR2 is SNEGSKA in the germline V gene (reference sequence). The trim removed 2 bases at V and 3 bases at J, leaving 9 bases unmatched. The CDR3 covers 15 residues. The CDR3 is CSARRGPGQHTEAFF. DNA for the CDR3: TGCAGTGCTAGAAGGGGACCGGGACAGCACACTGAAGCTTTCTTT.

This clonotype has a handful of counts. The chain uses TRBV30 and TRBJ1-6; TRBD1 is a possible D gene (5 bases). This CDR3 is 12 amino acids long. CDR1 GTSNPN and CDR2 SVGIG come from the germline V gene (reference sequence). Deletions cut 3 bases from V and 13 bases from J, with 13 bases between. The CDR3 DNA follows: TGTGCCTGGAGGGCATCCCGGGGGCCCCTCCACTTT. Protein: CAWRASRGPLHF.

Regarding this clonotype: A single base separates this from a much larger clone, so it may be a read error. The V call is TRBV25-1, the J call TRBJ2-1; D uncertain. This CDR3 contains 17 residues. Per germline, CDR1 MGHDK and CDR2 SYGVNS. Trimming removed 2 bases at V and 0 bases at J, with 14 bases between. The CDR3 sequence is CASSEHSTTSSYNEQFF. CDR3 bases: TGTGCCAGCAGTGAACATTCTACTACCAGCTCCTACAATGAGCAGTTCTTC. Full variable domain (remainder filled in from reference TRBV25-1 and TRBJ2-1): EADIYQTPRYLVIGTGKKITLECSQTMGHDKMYWYQQDPGMELHLIHYSYGVNSTEKGDLSSESTVSRIRTEHFPLTLESARPSHTSQYLCASSEHSTTSSYNEQFFGPGTRLTVL.

V gene TRBV5-4 combines with J gene TRBJ2-1, with 8 bases identical to TRBD2. The CDR3 spans 15 residues. Per germline, CDR1 SGHNT and CDR2 YYREEE (reference sequence). V lost 0 bases to trimming and J lost 3 bases; unmatched junction nucleotides: 2. CDR3 region: CASSLASGGYNEQFF. The CDR3 DNA is TGTGCCAGCAGCTTGGCCAGCGGGGGCTACAATGAGCAGTTCTTC.

This clonotype occurred a few times. This chain joins TRBV6-1 and TRBJ2-5; D remains unclear. The CDR3 length is 15 residues. Germline V gene lookup returns CDR1 MNHNS and CDR2 SASEGT. Trimming cost V 5 bases and J 0 bases, with 13 bases left between them. The CDR3 sequence: CASSMTSTYQETQYF. In DNA, the CDR3 is TGTGCCAGCAGTATGACGTCTACGTACCAAGAGACCCAGTACTTC.

This clonotype is categorized as medium-sized. A read error may account for a junction end that differs from germline. The V and J genes are TRBV19 and TRBJ1-2; D gene uncertain. In germline, CDR1 is LNHDA, CDR2 SQIVND (reference sequence). The CDR3 sequence is 14 residues long. This chain's CDR3 is CASSSQSEDYGYTF. The DNA for the CDR3 is TGTGCCAGTAGTAGCCAGTCCGAAGACTACGGCTACACCTTC.

This clonotype showed up just a few times. Here the CDR3 reads CASSPPRSGTGQRGYTF. The CDR3 DNA reads as TGTGCCAGCAGTCCCCCCCGTTCCGGGACAGGTCAAAGAGGCTACACCTTC. The chain carries TRBV12-3 or TRBV12-4 and TRBJ1-2; TRBD1 aligns across 8 bases. Germline trimming cut 5 bases from V and 8 bases from J; bases unmatched to any gene: 19. CDR3 length equals 17 residues.

This clonotype showed up many times. The chain carries TRBV7-2 and TRBJ2-2; D remains unclear. With 6 bases removed from V and 4 bases from J, the gap between germline ends came to 9 bases. This CDR3 has 13 residues. Germline CDR1 and CDR2: SGHTA and FQGNSA. The CDR3 protein is CASSRRSTGELFF. The CDR3 nucleotides read TGTGCCAGCAGTCGGCGCAGCACCGGGGAGCTGTTTTTT.

This chain links TRBV24-1 with TRBJ2-1; TRBD2 matches at 12 bases. V shed 4 bases and J 2 bases; nucleotides not matched to a gene: 2. Per germline, CDR1 KGHDR and CDR2 SFDVKD. This CDR3 has 16 residues. DNA for the CDR3: TGTGCCACCAGTGACCGGACTAGCGGGACCTACAATGAGCAGTTCTTC. Translated, it gives CATSDRTSGTYNEQFF.

In its sample, this clonotype is medium-sized (0.01 to 0.1%). The rearrangement links TRBV6-1 to TRBJ1-5; D is unresolved. The V gene lost 6 bases and the J gene lost 4 bases, with 7 bases spanning the gap. This CDR3 spans 12 amino acids. Germline-derived CDR1 and CDR2 are MNHNS and SASEGT. In DNA form, the CDR3 reads TGTGCCAGCAGGTTGGGAAATCAGCCCCAGCATTTT. Its translation: CASRLGNQPQHF.

V usage is TRBV30 and J usage is TRBJ1-4; D is unclear. The germline CDR1 and CDR2 sequences are GTSNPN and SVGIG (reference sequence). V was cut by 3 bases and J by 0 bases, with 11 bases left in between. This CDR3 is built from 15 residues. The CDR3 nucleotides are TGTGCCTGGAGCTATGGGGTGGCAACTAATGAAAAACTGTTTTTT. This sequence encodes CAWSYGVATNEKLFF. Full variable domain (remainder filled in from reference TRBV30 and TRBJ1-4): SQTIHQWPATLVQPVGSPLSLECTVEGTSNPNLYWYRQAAGRGLQLLFYSVGIGQISSEVPQNLSASRPQDRQFILSSKKLLLSDSGFYLCAWSYGVATNEKLFFGSGTQLSVL.

With respect to this clonotype: Given a much more abundant clone one base away, this may be a read error. The rearrangement links TRBV13 to TRBJ2-1; D may be TRBD1 (6 bases). The CDR3 covers 14 residues. V lost 6 bases, J lost 12 bases, and 21 bases lay in between. Germline assignment: CDR1 PRHDT and CDR2 FYEKMQ (reference sequence). CDR3 nucleotide sequence: TGTGCCAGCAGTTCGATGACAGGCTACAGAGGGCAGTTCTTC. Its protein product is CASSSMTGYRGQFF.

The chain recombines TRBV29-1 with TRBJ2-2; 10 bases match TRBD1. The CDR3 runs to 12 residues. Germline-derived CDR1 and CDR2 are SQVTM and ANQGSEA. V shed 7 bases and J 7 bases; nucleotides not matched to a gene: 3. CDR3 protein: CSGGTGDGELFF. Written as DNA, the CDR3 is TGCAGCGGCGGGACAGGGGACGGGGAGCTGTTTTTT.

This clonotype was seen a handful of times. The chain links TRBV28 to TRBJ2-3; 8 nucleotides align to TRBD1. CDR1 is MDHEN and CDR2 is SYDVKM in the germline V gene. V lost 5 bases to trimming and J lost 5 bases; unmatched junction nucleotides: 12. The CDR3 loop spans 16 amino acids. CDR3 region: CASSPPGGQVEDTQYF. CDR3 bases: TGTGCCAGCAGTCCACCCGGGGGACAGGTCGAAGATACGCAGTATTTT.

The table lists this clonotype with many counts. For the CDR3, the DNA is TGTGCCAGCAGCTTTCGGAGCGGACTGGGGGGGTACAATGAGCAGTTCTTC. It codes for CASSFRSGLGGYNEQFF. This chain uses TRBV7-9 with TRBJ2-1, with 7 bases aligning to TRBD2. The V segment lost 3 bases and the J segment 4 bases; nucleotides outside the gene matches: 12. The CDR3 has 17 residues. Germline CDR1 reads SEHNR; CDR2 reads FQNEAQ (reference sequence). Supplemented by reference TRBV7-9 and TRBJ2-1, the full variable domain reads DTGVSQNPRHKITKRGQNVTFRCDPISEHNRLYWYRQTLGQGPEFLTYFQNEAQLEKSRLLSDRFSAERPKGSFSTLEIQRTEQGDSAMYLCASSFRSGLGGYNEQFFGPGTRLTVL.

Relative to its sample, this clonotype is medium-sized. J is TRBJ2-7 and V is TRBV29-1, with TRBD1 identical over 10 bases. After removal of 7 bases from V and 2 bases from J, the junction contained 5 bases not matched to a gene. From germline, CDR1 is SQVTM and CDR2 ANQGSEA. The length of the CDR3 is 13 residues. The CDR3 region is CSAWDRGAYEQYF. In DNA, the CDR3 is TGCAGCGCCTGGGACAGGGGTGCCTACGAGCAGTACTTC.

This chain joins TRBV6-5 and TRBJ2-4; 7 bases line up with TRBD1. Trimming cost V 8 bases and J 13 bases; bases outside gene matches: 14. The CDR3 consists of 13 residues. Germline V gene data show CDR1 as MNHEY and CDR2 as SVGAGI. CDR3: CASLPNPPGQQYF. The CDR3 DNA reads as TGTGCCAGCCTGCCGAATCCTCCGGGACAGCAGTACTTC.

This clonotype occurred a few times. This chain uses TRBV9 with TRBJ1-1; D is unresolved. The ends were cut back, 1 base at V and 1 base at J, with 5 bases in the middle. The germline V gene encodes CDR1 SGDLS and CDR2 YYNGEE. This CDR3 contains 13 residues. The CDR3 sequence: CASSVLGNTEAFF. In nucleotides, the CDR3 is TGTGCCAGCAGCGTACTGGGGAACACTGAAGCTTTCTTT.

This clonotype has a single count. Written as DNA, the CDR3 is TGTGCCAGCAGCCTCGGGGGGGCCCGGACCGGGGAGCTGTTTTTT. As protein: CASSLGGARTGELFF. The rearrangement joins TRBV3-1 to TRBJ2-2; 8 bases line up with TRBD2. V was clipped by 4 bases and J by 5 bases; unmatched bases: 6. Germline V gives CDR1 LGHDT, CDR2 YNNKEL (reference sequence). This CDR3 comprises 15 residues. Based on the CDR3 plus reference TRBV3-1 and TRBJ2-2, the full variable domain is DTAVSQTPKYLVTQMGNDKSIKCEQNLGHDTMYWYKQDSKKFLKIMFSYNNKELIINETVPNRFSPKSPDKAHLNLHINSLELGDSAVYFCASSLGGARTGELFFGEGSRLTVL.

The CDR3 coding sequence is TGTGCCAGCAGCTCCGGGACTAGCGGACCCTACGAGCAGTACTTC. It specifies CASSSGTSGPYEQYF. V and J are TRBV7-9 and TRBJ2-7, with 11 bases fitting TRBD2. The CDR3 totals 15 residues. Per the germline V gene, CDR1 is SEHNR and CDR2 is FQNEAQ (reference sequence). Unmatched junction bases numbered 4, after V lost 4 bases and J lost 2 bases.